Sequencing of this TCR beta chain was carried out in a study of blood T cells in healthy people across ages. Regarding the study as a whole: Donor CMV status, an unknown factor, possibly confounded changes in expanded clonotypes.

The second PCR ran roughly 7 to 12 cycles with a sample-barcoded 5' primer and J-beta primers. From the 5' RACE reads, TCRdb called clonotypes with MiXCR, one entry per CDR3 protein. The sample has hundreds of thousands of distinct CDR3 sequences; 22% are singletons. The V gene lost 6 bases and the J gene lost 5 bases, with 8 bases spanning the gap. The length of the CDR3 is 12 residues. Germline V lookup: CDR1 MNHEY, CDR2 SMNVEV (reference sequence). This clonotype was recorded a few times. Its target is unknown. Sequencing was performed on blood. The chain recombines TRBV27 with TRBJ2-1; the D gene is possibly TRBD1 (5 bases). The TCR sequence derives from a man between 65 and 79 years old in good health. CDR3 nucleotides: TGTGCCAGCAGGGGGCTAGACAATGAGCAGTTCTTC. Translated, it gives CASRGLDNEQFF.